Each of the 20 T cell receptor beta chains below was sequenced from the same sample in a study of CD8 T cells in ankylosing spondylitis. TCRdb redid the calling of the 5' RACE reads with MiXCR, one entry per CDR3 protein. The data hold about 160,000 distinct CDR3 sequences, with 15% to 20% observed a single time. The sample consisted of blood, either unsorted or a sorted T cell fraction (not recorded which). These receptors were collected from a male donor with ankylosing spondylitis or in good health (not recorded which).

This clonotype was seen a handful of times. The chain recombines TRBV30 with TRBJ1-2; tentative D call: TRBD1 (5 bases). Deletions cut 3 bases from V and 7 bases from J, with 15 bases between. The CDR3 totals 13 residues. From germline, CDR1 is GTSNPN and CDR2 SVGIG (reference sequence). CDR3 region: CAWRTVTAGGYTF. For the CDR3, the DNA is TGTGCCTGGAGGACAGTCACTGCTGGTGGCTACACCTTC.

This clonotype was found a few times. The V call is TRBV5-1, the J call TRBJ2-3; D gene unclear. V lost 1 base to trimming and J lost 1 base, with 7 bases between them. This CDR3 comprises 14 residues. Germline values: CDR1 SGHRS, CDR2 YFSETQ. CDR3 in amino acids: CASSLWSGTDTQYF. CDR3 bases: TGCGCCAGCAGCTTGTGGAGCGGCACAGATACGCAGTATTTT.

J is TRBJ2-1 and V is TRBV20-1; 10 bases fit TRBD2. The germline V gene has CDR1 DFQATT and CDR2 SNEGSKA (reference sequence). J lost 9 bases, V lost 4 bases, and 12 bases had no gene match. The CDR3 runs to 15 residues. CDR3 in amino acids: CSATEPGLANIEQFF. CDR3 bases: TGCAGTGCTACAGAACCGGGACTAGCGAATATTGAGCAGTTCTTC.

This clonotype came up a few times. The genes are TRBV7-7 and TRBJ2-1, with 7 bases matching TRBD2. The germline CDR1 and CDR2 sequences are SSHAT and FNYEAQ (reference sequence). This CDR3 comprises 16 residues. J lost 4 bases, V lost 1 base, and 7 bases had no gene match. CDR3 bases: TGTGCCAGCAGCTTAGAAAGGGCTAGCGGATACAATGAGCAGTTCTTC. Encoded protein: CASSLERASGYNEQFF.

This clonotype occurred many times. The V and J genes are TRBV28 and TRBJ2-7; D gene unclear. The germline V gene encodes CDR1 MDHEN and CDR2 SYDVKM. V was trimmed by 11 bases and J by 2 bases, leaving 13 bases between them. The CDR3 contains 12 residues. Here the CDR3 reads CAVIKGPYEQYF. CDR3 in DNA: TGTGCCGTAATTAAAGGGCCCTACGAGCAGTACTTC.

In nucleotides, the CDR3 is TGTGCCAGCGAGGGGATGTACACCGGGGAGCTGTTTTTT. Encoded protein: CASEGMYTGELFF. The J gene is TRBJ2-2, the V gene TRBV12-3 or TRBV12-4; D might be TRBD1 or TRBD2, each matching 5 bases. This CDR3 is 13 amino acids long. Trimming took 8 bases from V and 3 from J, leaving 10 bases between them.

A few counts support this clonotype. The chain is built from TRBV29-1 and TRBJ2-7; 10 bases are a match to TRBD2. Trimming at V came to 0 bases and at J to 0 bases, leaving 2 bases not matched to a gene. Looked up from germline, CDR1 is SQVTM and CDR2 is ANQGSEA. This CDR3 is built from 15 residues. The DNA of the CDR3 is TGCAGCGTTGAAGATCCTAGCGGGAGCTCCTACGAGCAGTACTTC. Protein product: CSVEDPSGSSYEQYF.

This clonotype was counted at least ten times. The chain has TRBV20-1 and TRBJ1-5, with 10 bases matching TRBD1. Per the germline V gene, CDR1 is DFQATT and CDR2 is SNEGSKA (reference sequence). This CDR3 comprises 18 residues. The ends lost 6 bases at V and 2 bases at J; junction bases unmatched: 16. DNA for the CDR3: TGCAGTGCCCTAGAATTGACAGGGGGCTCCAAGGGCAATCAGCCCCAGCATTTT. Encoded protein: CSALELTGGSKGNQPQHF.

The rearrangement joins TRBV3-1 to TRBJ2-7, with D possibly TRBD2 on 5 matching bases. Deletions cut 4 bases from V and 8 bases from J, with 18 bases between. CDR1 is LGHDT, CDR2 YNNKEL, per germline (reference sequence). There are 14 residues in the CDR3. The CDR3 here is CASSLREGGLQQYF. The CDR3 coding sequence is TGTGCCAGCAGCCTCCGTGAGGGCGGGCTGCAGCAGTACTTC.

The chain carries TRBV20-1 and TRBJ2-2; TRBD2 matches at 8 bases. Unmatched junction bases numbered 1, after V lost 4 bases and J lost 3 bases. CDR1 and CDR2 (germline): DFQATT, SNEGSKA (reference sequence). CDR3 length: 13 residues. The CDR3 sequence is CSAKAGDTGELFF. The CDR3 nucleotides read TGCAGTGCTAAAGCGGGGGACACCGGGGAGCTGTTTTTT.

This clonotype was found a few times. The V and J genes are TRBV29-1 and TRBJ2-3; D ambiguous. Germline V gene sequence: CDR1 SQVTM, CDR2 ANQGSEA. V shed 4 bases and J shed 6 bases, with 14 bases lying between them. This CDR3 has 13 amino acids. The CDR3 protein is CSVGALYQDTQYF. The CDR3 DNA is TGCAGCGTTGGGGCCCTCTACCAGGATACGCAGTATTTT.

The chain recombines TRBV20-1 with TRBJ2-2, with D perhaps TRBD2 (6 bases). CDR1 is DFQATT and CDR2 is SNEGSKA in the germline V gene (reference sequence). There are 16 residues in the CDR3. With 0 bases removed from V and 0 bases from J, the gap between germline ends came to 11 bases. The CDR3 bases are TGCAGTGCTAGAGAGTCGCGACTAGCGAACACCGGGGAGCTGTTTTTT. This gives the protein CSARESRLANTGELFF.

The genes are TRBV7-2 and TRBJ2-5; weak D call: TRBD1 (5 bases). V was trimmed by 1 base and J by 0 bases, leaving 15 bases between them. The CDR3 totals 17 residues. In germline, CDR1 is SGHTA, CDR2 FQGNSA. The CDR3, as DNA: TGTGCCAGCAGCTTAGGTCGAGGCAGGGAAAACCAAGAGACCCAGTACTTC. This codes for CASSLGRGRENQETQYF.

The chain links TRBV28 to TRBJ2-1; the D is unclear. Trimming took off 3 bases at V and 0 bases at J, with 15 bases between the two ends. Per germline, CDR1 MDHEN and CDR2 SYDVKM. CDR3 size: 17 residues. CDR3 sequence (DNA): TGTGCCAGCAGTTTGGCCCTGCTAGAGAGCTCCTACAATGAGCAGTTCTTC. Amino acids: CASSLALLESSYNEQFF.

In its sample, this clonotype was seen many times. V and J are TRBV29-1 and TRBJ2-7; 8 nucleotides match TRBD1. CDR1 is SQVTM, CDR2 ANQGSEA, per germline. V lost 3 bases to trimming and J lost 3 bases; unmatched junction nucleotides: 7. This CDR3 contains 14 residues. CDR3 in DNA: TGCAGCGTTGAGGCTGGACAGGGCGGCTACGAGCAGTACTTC. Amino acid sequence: CSVEAGQGGYEQYF.

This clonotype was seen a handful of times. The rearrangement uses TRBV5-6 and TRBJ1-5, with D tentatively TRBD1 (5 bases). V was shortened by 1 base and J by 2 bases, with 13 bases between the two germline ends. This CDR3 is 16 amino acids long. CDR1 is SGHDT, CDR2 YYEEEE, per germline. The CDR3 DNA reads TGTGCCAGCAGCTTGACCCCTTCACAGGGCAATCAGCCCCAGCATTTT. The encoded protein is CASSLTPSQGNQPQHF.

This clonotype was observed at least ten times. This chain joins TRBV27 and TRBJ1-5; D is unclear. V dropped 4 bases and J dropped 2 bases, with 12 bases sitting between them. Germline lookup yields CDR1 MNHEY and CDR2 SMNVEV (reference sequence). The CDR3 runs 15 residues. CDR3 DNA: TGTGCCAGCAGTTACGGACCGTTGGGCAATCAGCCCCAGCATTTT. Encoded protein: CASSYGPLGNQPQHF.

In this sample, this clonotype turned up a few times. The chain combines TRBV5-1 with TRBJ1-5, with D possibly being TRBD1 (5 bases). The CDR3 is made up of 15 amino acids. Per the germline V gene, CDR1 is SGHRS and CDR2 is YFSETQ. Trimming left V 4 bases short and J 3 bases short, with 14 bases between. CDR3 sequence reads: CASSLMGGDNQPQHF. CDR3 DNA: TGCGCCAGCAGCCTGATGGGGGGAGACAATCAGCCCCAGCATTTT.

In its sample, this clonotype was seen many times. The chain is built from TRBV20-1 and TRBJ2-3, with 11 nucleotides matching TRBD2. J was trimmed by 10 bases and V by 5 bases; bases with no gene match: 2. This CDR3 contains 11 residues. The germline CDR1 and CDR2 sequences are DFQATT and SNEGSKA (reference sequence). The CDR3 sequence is CSAPLAGAQYF. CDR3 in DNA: TGCAGTGCTCCACTAGCGGGAGCGCAGTATTTT.

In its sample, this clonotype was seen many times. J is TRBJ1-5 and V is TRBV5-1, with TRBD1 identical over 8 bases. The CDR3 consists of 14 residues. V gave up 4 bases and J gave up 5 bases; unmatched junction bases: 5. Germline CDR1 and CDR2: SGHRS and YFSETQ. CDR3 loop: CASSPDRADQPQHF. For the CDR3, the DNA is TGCGCCAGCAGCCCGGACAGGGCAGATCAGCCCCAGCATTTT.